This TCR beta chain is from a study of T cells after yellow fever vaccination. They built TCR cDNA with 5'RACE template switching, a step that put in a universal primer site and UMIs. TCRdb redid the calling of the 5' RACE reads with MiXCR, one entry per CDR3 protein. The table records approximately 120,000 distinct CDR3 sequences, 8% to 10% of them present only once. Findings and caveats of the study: Although the secondary response was weaker, it peaked faster, at day 5 versus 15. Among all clonotypes, a small share was observed in both CD4 and CD8 compartments. Post-booster reappearance was seen for most primary-vaccination clones (about 96% CD4, roughly 88% CD8).

V dropped 5 bases and J dropped 2 bases, with 0 bases sitting between them. Germline CDR1 is ENHRY and CDR2 is SYGVKD. The CDR3 has 10 residues. This clonotype was found many times. The antigen remains undetermined. The TCR comes from a man aged 18 to 35 who received the YFV17D yellow fever vaccine. The material was CD8+ T cells sorted from PBMCs, obtained on the day of the yellow fever booster vaccination. The chain uses TRBV10-3 and TRBJ2-5; D remains unclear. The CDR3: CAISQETQYF. The CDR3 DNA reads as TGTGCCATCAGTCAAGAGACCCAGTACTTC.